A selection of T cell receptor beta chains follows, all from one sample in a study of control samples from healthy donors and cancer patients. Using immunoSEQ multiplex PCR, the repertoire was profiled, and TCRdb retains in-frame clones only, with some absent. The data contain approximately 150,000 clones, around 92% of them singletons. The sample comprised blood. Receptors were obtained from a man under 40 in good health. The CDR3 runs from the conserved cysteine through the conserved F or W. D genes are given only for firm matches.

V,D,J,DNA,CDR3
TRBV11-1,TRBD1,TRBJ2-7,TGTGCCAGCAGCTTAGGGGGACAGGGCTCCTACGAGCAGTACTTC,CASSLGGQGSYEQYF
TRBV3-1/TRBV3-2,.,TRBJ1-4,TGTGCCAGCAGCCAAGAGGGAAAACTGTTTTTT,CASSQEGKLFF
TRBV6-5,.,TRBJ2-4,TGTGCCAGCTTTGAATCCGGGGGGCTTAACATTCAGTACTTC,CASFESGGLNIQYF
TRBV15,.,TRBJ2-2,TGTGCCACCAGCAGAGATCTACCCGGGGAGCTGTTTTTT,CATSRDLPGELFF
TRBV9,TRBD2,TRBJ2-1,TGTGCCAGCAGCGTAGATAGCGGGCGTAACAATGAGCAGTTCTTC,CASSVDSGRNNEQFF
TRBV27,.,TRBJ1-6,TGTGCCAGCAGTTCTCGGACTGGGTATAATTCACCCCTCCACTTT,CASSSRTGYNSPLHF
TRBV18,.,TRBJ1-2,TGTGCCAGCTCGCCGTCGTCAGGGGCCAACTATGGCTACACCTTC,CASSPSSGANYGYTF
TRBV4-2,.,TRBJ1-2,TGTGCCAGCAGCCAAGCAGGGTATGGCTACACCTTC,CASSQAGYGYTF
TRBV30,.,TRBJ2-1,TGTGCCTGGAGTGTACCTCCCGGGCTAGAAGGTTGGCATGAGCAGTTCTTC,CAWSVPPGLEGWHEQFF
TRBV6-5,.,TRBJ2-7,TGTGCCAGCAGTTATCAGGGAGGCTACGAGCAGTACTTC,CASSYQGGYEQYF
TRBV19,.,TRBJ1-5,TGTGCCAGTAACCCGACACCTAAGGGCAATCAGCCCCAGCATTTT,CASNPTPKGNQPQHF
TRBV7-8,.,TRBJ1-3,TGTGCCAGCAGCTTAGCTGTCGGAGGAAACACCATATATTTT,CASSLAVGGNTIYF
TRBV19,.,TRBJ2-7,TGTGCCAGTAGTACGGACGGGTCCTACGAGCAGTACTTC,CASSTDGSYEQYF
TRBV12-2,.,TRBJ2-2,TGTGCAAGTCGCTTAGGGCCTCGAGGCACCGGGGAGCTGTTTTTT,CASRLGPRGTGELFF
TRBV29-1,.,TRBJ2-1,TGCAGCGTGGGGACTGGGGCGGTTGAGCAGTTCTTC,CSVGTGAVEQFF
TRBV12-5,.,TRBJ1-2,TGTGCTAGTGGTTTGGTATCCTCCCTACAGGGCGAATATGGCTACACCTTC,CASGLVSSLQGEYGYTF
TRBV9,.,TRBJ2-2,TGTGCCAGCAGCGTAGCACAGGGGAACACCGGGGAGCTGTTTTTT,CASSVAQGNTGELFF
TRBV28,TRBD1,TRBJ1-1,TGTGCCAGCAGTTCCCGACAGGGAGGCGCTGAAGCTTTCTTT,CASSSRQGGAEAFF
TRBV12-5,.,TRBJ1-1,TGTGCTAGTGGTCTGCCCATCGAGGGTGAAGCTTTCTTT,CASGLPIEGEAFF
TRBV10-3,TRBD1,TRBJ1-5,TGTGCCATCAGTGGGGACAGGGGGCCCAATCAGCCCCAGCATTTT,CAISGDRGPNQPQHF
TRBV2,.,TRBJ1-2,TGTGCCAGCAGTGATGGCAGAAACTATGGCTACACCTTC,CASSDGRNYGYTF
TRBV28,.,TRBJ1-3,TGTGCCAGCAGTTTACGCACAGGGTACTCTGGAAACACCATATATTTT,CASSLRTGYSGNTIYF
TRBV30,TRBD1,TRBJ1-2,TGTGCCTGGAGTGTACAGGGGGCCTATGGCTACACCTTC,CAWSVQGAYGYTF
TRBV4-1,TRBD1,TRBJ2-7,TGCGCCAGCAGCCTTAGTACAGGGGGCGCGTACGAGCAGTACTTC,CASSLSTGGAYEQYF
TRBV5-1,.,TRBJ1-6,TGCGCCAGCAGAACGACAGTCCATAATTCACCCCTCCACTTT,CASRTTVHNSPLHF
TRBV10-3,TRBD2,TRBJ2-2,TGTGCCATCAGTGGACTAGCGGGGAACACCGGGGAGCTGTTTTTT,CAISGLAGNTGELFF
TRBV19,.,TRBJ2-5,TGTGCCAGTAGTACCCAGGGAGGGGGGACCCAGTACTTC,CASSTQGGGTQYF
TRBV6-5,.,TRBJ2-7,TGTGCCAGCAGTTACTCTAAGGACAGCGAGCAGTACTTC,CASSYSKDSEQYF
TRBV7-7,.,TRBJ1-2,TGTGCCAGCAGGGGGGCGGACAATCCGGACTTTAACTATGGCTACACCTTC,CASRGADNPDFNYGYTF
TRBV2,.,TRBJ1-5,TGTGCCAGCAGTGAATTAGGGGGTCTGGGCAATCAGCCCCAGCATTTT,CASSELGGLGNQPQHF
TRBV10-3,TRBD1,TRBJ1-2,TGTGCCATCAGTGGACAGGGGGCGTTTTCCTATGGCTACACCTTC,CAISGQGAFSYGYTF
TRBV10-1,.,TRBJ1-1,TGCGCCAGACGAACGGGTGGTTGCGGGACTGAAGCTTTCTTT,CARRTGGCGTEAFF
TRBV7-9,.,TRBJ2-7,TGTGCCAGCAGCTCTACCCAGGTATACGTTAACGAGCAGTACTTC,CASSSTQVYVNEQYF